These 9 T cell receptor beta chains originate from one sample sequenced in a study of T cells in Graves' hyperthyroidism and ophthalmopathy. Amplification targeted TCR beta CDR3 regions from RNA transcripts. HTBI primers were the set used in a first-round RT-PCR of the TCR CDR3. TCRdb redid the calling of the multiplex PCR reads with MiXCR, one entry per CDR3 protein. The sample carries under 700,000 distinct CDR3 sequences, over 15% recorded once. The specimen sequenced was blood. These receptors came from a woman younger than 35 with Graves' hyperthyroidism.

This clonotype occurred many times. V and J are TRBV12-3 or TRBV12-4 and TRBJ2-1; weak D call: TRBD2 (5 bases). Between the trimmed V and J ends, which lost 3 bases and 7 bases, there was a span of 7 bases. This CDR3 is 12 amino acids long. CDR3 residues: CASSLIANEQFF. The CDR3 coding sequence is TGTGCCAGCAGTTTGATAGCGAATGAGCAGTTCTTC.

J is TRBJ1-4 and V is TRBV6-1, with no clear D. The germline V gene encodes CDR1 MNHNS and CDR2 SASEGT. This CDR3 spans 14 amino acids. V lost 3 bases and J 7 bases, leaving 12 bases between the germline ends. CDR3 residues: CASSDLGKSEKLFF. As DNA, the CDR3 is TGTGCCAGCAGTGATCTCGGGAAATCTGAAAAACTGTTTTTT.

The J gene is TRBJ2-7, the V gene TRBV12-3 or TRBV12-4; D gene ambiguous. The V gene lost 0 bases and the J gene lost 4 bases, with 7 bases spanning the gap. The CDR3 runs to 13 residues. CDR3 loop: CASSLALQYEQYF. In nucleotides, the CDR3 is TGTGCCAGCAGTTTAGCCCTTCAATACGAGCAGTACTTC.

This chain links TRBV6-5 with TRBJ1-6; D remains ambiguous. Germline loops: CDR1 MNHEY, CDR2 SVGAGI. The CDR3 contains 13 residues. V shed 4 bases and J shed 9 bases, with 10 bases lying between them. CDR3 amino acids: CASSSLKGSPLHF. The CDR3, as DNA: TGTGCCAGCAGTTCCCTCAAGGGTTCACCCCTCCACTTT.

Ten or more counts support this clonotype. V and J are TRBV2 and TRBJ2-4; tentative D call: TRBD1 (5 bases). The CDR3 is 16 amino acids. V lost 4 bases and J lost 0, with 13 bases in between. Germline values: CDR1 SNHLY, CDR2 FYNNEI. CDR3 nucleotides: TGTGCCAGCAGTGCGGTCTCAGGGCTAGCCAAAAACATTCAGTACTTC. Translated, it gives CASSAVSGLAKNIQYF. Variable domain in full (rest from reference TRBV2 and TRBJ2-4): EPEVTQTPSHQVTQMGQEVILRCVPISNHLYFYWYRQILGQKVEFLVSFYNNEISEKSEIFDDQFSVERPDGSNFTLKIRSTKLEDSAMYFCASSAVSGLAKNIQYFGAGTRLSVL.

This clonotype occurred many times. The CDR3 sequence is CASGGYSYNEQFF. The CDR3 nucleotides read TGTGCCAGCGGGGGATACTCCTACAATGAGCAGTTCTTC. V gene TRBV7-9 combines with J gene TRBJ2-1; perhaps D is TRBD1 or TRBD2 (5 bases each). The CDR3 has 13 residues. Trimming took off 8 bases at V and 0 bases at J, with 8 bases between the two ends. Germline assignment: CDR1 SEHNR and CDR2 FQNEAQ (reference sequence).

The rearrangement joins TRBV20-1 to TRBJ2-2; 12 bases match TRBD2. V lost 6 bases, J lost 3 bases, and 2 bases stayed unmatched. The CDR3 is 14 residues long. Germline V gene sequence: CDR1 DFQATT, CDR2 SNEGSKA (reference sequence). The CDR3 loop is CSATSGRHTGELFF. The CDR3 DNA is TGCAGTGCAACTAGCGGGAGGCACACCGGGGAGCTGTTTTTT.

This clonotype was seen at least ten times. This chain connects TRBV30 to TRBJ1-6; no clear D gene. The ends were cut back, 4 bases at V and 5 bases at J, with 9 bases in the middle. The CDR3 extends over 13 amino acids. From germline, CDR1 is GTSNPN and CDR2 SVGIG (reference sequence). The CDR3 DNA reads TGTGCCTGGATGCTAACTCATAATTCACCCCTCCACTTT. Amino acid sequence: CAWMLTHNSPLHF.

The V and J genes are TRBV18 and TRBJ2-1, with D hard to call. The V end lost 1 base, the J end lost 12 bases, and 7 bases lay between the germline ends. Germline-derived CDR1 and CDR2 are KGHSH and LQKENI. The CDR3 has 11 amino acids. The CDR3 region has the DNA TGTGCCAGCTCACCACTGGTTGGGCAGTTCTTC. As protein: CASSPLVGQFF.